This T cell receptor beta chain was sequenced for a study of blood T cell repertoires in COVID-19. Overall study: Material from acute and convalescent COVID-19 was sourced from the United States, Italy and Spain. PBMCs, B-cell-depleted T cells, or T cells provided the cDNA or gDNA that made up the material.

Per the original methods: Estimates of nucleated cell counts were drawn from the amplification of reference gene primers. Profiled with immunoSEQ multiplex PCR; TCRdb holds only in-frame clones, not every one. V, J and clone size derive from that table, while D and trimming were established from the DNA sequence. The sample gives around 120,000 clones, about 79% of which show up once; 3% to 4.5% is in the top ten. As regards this clone: At one of its ends the junction is not consistent with the germline gene, which may arise from a read error.

The CDR3 sequence is 13 residues long. The germline V gene has CDR1 MDHEN and CDR2 SYDVKM. This chain connects TRBV28 to TRBJ2-1; TRBD2 might be the D (5 bases). The sequenced sample was peripheral blood. The source of this sequence is a woman older than 75 with acute or convalescent COVID-19. The CDR3 is CVSSSAGYNEQFF. CDR3 sequence (DNA): TGTGTCAGCAGCTCTGCGGGTTACAATGAGCAGTTCTTC. Full variable domain (rest looked up from reference TRBV28 and TRBJ2-1): DVKVTQSSRYLVKRTGEKVFLECVQDMDHENMFWYRQDPGLGLRLIYFSYDVKMKEKGDIPEGYSVSREKKERFSLILESASTNQTSMYLCVSSSAGYNEQFFGPGTRLTVL.